The table lists the clone carrying this TCR beta chain with a few counts. Its antigen is not known. The data originate from a study of response to subunit inactivated influenza vaccine. TCRdb reprocessed the RT-PCR reads via MiXCR and lists one record per CDR3 protein. The sample carries more than 700,000 distinct CDR3 sequences, approximately 21% recorded once. Study conclusions and caveats: Researchers suggested that each seasonal influenza vaccination recruits few new T cells.

With 8 bases removed from V and 2 bases from J, the gap between germline ends came to 16 bases. Germline V gene data show CDR1 as MNHNS and CDR2 as SASEGT. This CDR3 is 14 amino acids long. The J gene is TRBJ2-7, the V gene TRBV6-1, with D possibly called TRBD1 or TRBD2 (5 bases each). The source of this sequence is a man aged 50 or older who received an inactivated influenza vaccine. The sample was PBMCs from blood, taken less than 6 days after vaccination. In DNA form, the CDR3 reads TGTGCCAGCCGGCCCGGGACGGCCCCCTACGAGCAGTACTTC. As protein: CASRPGTAPYEQYF.